These 27 T cell receptor beta chains originate from one sample sequenced in a study of Graves' ophthalmopathy and Graves' hyperthyroidism. Amplification from RNA transcripts yielded the TCR beta CDR3 regions. An opening RT-PCR round employed HTBI primers and preceded a second-round multiplex PCR. TCRdb ran MiXCR on the multiplex PCR reads and lists one entry per CDR3 protein. The sample has some 160,000 distinct CDR3 sequences, 39% seen once; the top ten hold roughly 9%. Sequencing was performed on peripheral blood. These receptors were taken from a man aged 25 to 40 with Graves' ophthalmopathy.

V gene TRBV6-1 combines with J gene TRBJ2-7; no reliable D call. Germline V gene data show CDR1 as MNHNS and CDR2 as SASEGT. The CDR3 covers 13 residues. Trimming shortened V by 6 bases and J by 2 bases, and 11 bases separated the two germline ends. The DNA for the CDR3 is TGTGCCAGCAGGCTCCAACCAGCCTACGAGCAGTACTTC. This sequence encodes CASRLQPAYEQYF.

This clonotype was picked up many times. In nucleotides, the CDR3 is TGTGCCAGCAGTCCAGTGCCGGGAGAAACCCAGTACTTC. It translates to CASSPVPGETQYF. This chain uses TRBV27 with TRBJ2-5; a possible D gene is TRBD2 (6 bases). The CDR3 runs to 13 residues. V was clipped by 5 bases and J by 8 bases, with 15 bases between them. Germline CDR1 MNHEY, CDR2 SMNVEV (reference sequence).

The chain uses TRBV10-3 and TRBJ2-7, with D tentatively TRBD1 (6 bases). Trimming cost V 0 bases and J 6 bases, with 18 bases left between them. In germline, CDR1 is ENHRY, CDR2 SYGVKD. This CDR3 contains 16 residues. The CDR3 sequence: CAISESIAGVNREQYF. Written as DNA, the CDR3 is TGTGCCATCAGTGAGTCGATTGCAGGGGTAAACCGCGAGCAGTACTTC.

This clonotype showed up many times. The chain is built from TRBV6-4 and TRBJ1-2; 11 nucleotides line up with TRBD1. CDR3 length equals 17 residues. Germline CDR1 MRHNA, CDR2 SNTAGT. V shed 5 bases and J 5 bases; nucleotides not matched to a gene: 13. The CDR3 reads CASSTAGTGGRGYGYTF. In nucleotides, the CDR3 is TGTGCCAGCAGTACCGCCGGGACAGGGGGAAGAGGGTATGGCTACACCTTC.

J is TRBJ1-1 and V is TRBV6-2 or TRBV6-3; D is uncertain. Germline CDR1 reads MNHEY; CDR2 reads SVGEGT. Trimming left V 5 bases short and J 1 base short, with 14 bases between. This CDR3 is built from 15 residues. The CDR3 region has the DNA TGTGCCAGCAGTCAAGTAACAGTTTCGAACACTGAAGCTTTCTTT. As protein: CASSQVTVSNTEAFF.

At least ten counts were recorded for this clonotype. This rearrangement joins TRBV19 to TRBJ1-1; D is uncertain. V was trimmed by 5 bases and J by 4 bases, leaving 17 bases between them. CDR1 is LNHDA and CDR2 is SQIVND in the germline V gene (reference sequence). The CDR3 loop spans 15 amino acids. This CDR3 is CASSSRAWEGTEAFF. The CDR3 nucleotides are TGTGCCAGTAGTTCGCGGGCCTGGGAGGGCACTGAAGCTTTCTTT.

The sample holds many counts of this clonotype. This sequence joins TRBV12-3 or TRBV12-4 and TRBJ1-2; D unresolved. V was shortened by 0 bases and J by 10 bases, with 15 bases between the two germline ends. CDR3 length equals 14 residues. CDR3 loop: CASSLAGRGRFYTF. The DNA for the CDR3 is TGTGCCAGCAGTTTAGCAGGGAGAGGACGTTTCTACACCTTC.

In this sample, this clonotype turned up many times. The rearrangement uses TRBV3-1 and TRBJ1-2; 8 bases agree with TRBD1. The CDR3 consists of 14 residues. Germline CDR1 reads LGHDT; CDR2 reads YNNKEL (reference sequence). The junction had 5 bases not matched to a gene; V was cut back by 4 bases and J by 4 bases. CDR3 sequence (DNA): TGTGCCAGCAGCCTGACCGACAGGGGCTATGGCTACACCTTC. Amino acids: CASSLTDRGYGYTF. Full variable domain (outside the CDR3, taken from reference TRBV3-1 and TRBJ1-2): DTAVSQTPKYLVTQMGNDKSIKCEQNLGHDTMYWYKQDSKKFLKIMFSYNNKELIINETVPNRFSPKSPDKAHLNLHINSLELGDSAVYFCASSLTDRGYGYTFGSGTRLTVV.

This clonotype was seen more than once but under ten times. V gene TRBV28 combines with J gene TRBJ2-5; possibly TRBD1 or TRBD2 for D (6 bases each). Germline loops: CDR1 MDHEN, CDR2 SYDVKM. V dropped 3 bases and J dropped 4 bases, with 15 bases sitting between them. The CDR3 has 15 residues. The CDR3 sequence is CASSFMVQGGETQYF. The DNA for the CDR3 is TGTGCCAGCAGTTTTATGGTACAGGGAGGAGAGACCCAGTACTTC.

This chain connects TRBV12-3 or TRBV12-4 to TRBJ1-2, with 9 nucleotides matching TRBD1. The CDR3 consists of 14 residues. With V trimmed by 5 bases and J by 5 bases, 6 bases remained unmatched. The CDR3 nucleotides read TGTGCCAGCAGTAGACAGGGGGTATCATATGGCTACACCTTC. This codes for CASSRQGVSYGYTF.

The chain employs TRBV7-2 and TRBJ2-7; 8 bases fit TRBD2. The V gene end was trimmed by 2 bases and the J gene end by 4 bases; junction bases not matched to a gene: 7. The CDR3 runs 15 residues. Germline-derived CDR1 and CDR2 are SGHTA and FQGNSA. CDR3 nucleotides: TGTGCCAGCAGCTTAACCCCGGGACTAGGTTACGAGCAGTACTTC. This translates into CASSLTPGLGYEQYF.

This clonotype was recorded at least ten times. V usage is TRBV6-2 or TRBV6-3 and J usage is TRBJ2-4; D perhaps matches TRBD1 (6 bases). This CDR3 region has 15 residues. V shed 5 bases and J shed 3 bases, with 14 bases lying between them. Germline CDR1 and CDR2: MNHEY and SVGEGT. As DNA, the CDR3 is TGTGCCAGCAGTGGAAGACAGGCCTTCAAAAACATTCAGTACTTC. The encoded protein is CASSGRQAFKNIQYF.

The chain uses TRBV11-1 and TRBJ1-2; 8 bases map to TRBD1. The V segment lost 5 bases and the J segment 6 bases; nucleotides outside the gene matches: 14. The CDR3 loop spans 16 amino acids. Germline CDR1 is SGHAT and CDR2 is FQDESV (reference sequence). The CDR3: CASSRPGERQGNGYTF. CDR3 DNA sequence: TGTGCCAGCAGCCGACCAGGGGAAAGACAGGGGAATGGCTACACCTTC. The full variable domain, its missing parts supplied by reference TRBV11-1 and TRBJ1-2, is EAEVAQSPRYKITEKSQAVAFWCDPISGHATLYWYRQILGQGPELLVQFQDESVVDDSQLPKDRFSAERLKGVDSTLKIQPAELGDSAMYLCASSRPGERQGNGYTFGSGTRLTVV.

The chain recombines TRBV30 with TRBJ2-5; TRBD2 agrees at 10 bases. CDR1 is GTSNPN and CDR2 is SVGIG in the germline V gene (reference sequence). V shed 2 bases and J 2 bases; nucleotides not matched to a gene: 8. The CDR3 loop spans 16 amino acids. The CDR3 reads CAWSPTRTSGQETQYF. DNA of the CDR3: TGTGCCTGGAGTCCCACCAGGACTAGCGGACAAGAGACCCAGTACTTC.

This clonotype was seen at least ten times. The rearrangement joins TRBV5-1 to TRBJ1-2, with TRBD1 matching over 7 bases. V trimming: 8 bases; J trimming: 4 bases; junction bases outside the gene matches: 11. The length of the CDR3 is 14 residues. Germline V gene lookup returns CDR1 SGHRS and CDR2 YFSETQ. In DNA form, the CDR3 reads TGCGCCAGTGCTGACAGGGAGGACGGCTATGGCTACACCTTC. Translated: CASADREDGYGYTF.

This clonotype was recorded many times. The gene calls are TRBV2 and TRBJ2-5; D is tentatively TRBD1 or TRBD2 (5 bases each). The length of the CDR3 is 15 residues. Germline-derived CDR1 and CDR2 are SNHLY and FYNNEI. V was shortened by 6 bases and J by 4 bases, with 18 bases between the two germline ends. This CDR3 reads CASRGSGAGGETQYF. For the CDR3, the DNA is TGTGCCAGCAGAGGATCCGGGGCAGGTGGAGAGACCCAGTACTTC.

In this sample, this clonotype turned up many times. The gene calls are TRBV7-2 and TRBJ2-7; D is perhaps TRBD2 (5 bases). From germline, CDR1 is SGHTA and CDR2 FQGNSA. This CDR3 is built from 12 residues. V was clipped by 5 bases and J by 12 bases, with 17 bases between them. CDR3 region: CASSEGPSPLYF. CDR3 nucleotide sequence: TGTGCCAGCAGCGAGGGCCCCAGCCCACTGTACTTC.

This clonotype appeared many times. This chain joins TRBV13 and TRBJ2-2; the match to TRBD2 covers 15 bases. Per the germline V gene, CDR1 is PRHDT and CDR2 is FYEKMQ (reference sequence). Trimming at V came to 4 bases and at J to 2 bases, leaving 14 bases not matched to a gene. The CDR3 spans 21 residues. CDR3 region: CASSSPRRGLAGGLNTGELFF. The CDR3 nucleotides read TGTGCCAGCAGCTCGCCTCGGAGGGGACTAGCGGGAGGACTCAACACCGGGGAGCTGTTTTTT.

In this sample, this clonotype turned up a few times. V is TRBV6-5 and J is TRBJ2-5; 9 nucleotides match TRBD2. V gave up 4 bases and J gave up 5 bases; unmatched junction bases: 11. The V gene's germline CDR1 is MNHEY and CDR2 SVGAGI. This CDR3 region has 16 residues. The CDR3 coding sequence is TGTGCCAGCAGTTGGGCGGCTAGCGGGAAGGGGGAGACCCAGTACTTC. This encodes CASSWAASGKGETQYF.

Ten or more counts support this clonotype. This sequence joins TRBV12-3 or TRBV12-4 and TRBJ2-2, with D perhaps TRBD2 (6 bases). This CDR3 contains 16 residues. The V gene lost 6 bases and the J gene lost 1 base, with 15 bases spanning the gap. The CDR3 sequence: CASSPRAGLNTGELFF. CDR3 nucleotides: TGTGCCAGCAGCCCACGGGCGGGATTGAACACCGGGGAGCTGTTTTTT.

This clonotype was recorded at least ten times. The chain recombines TRBV6-5 with TRBJ1-1, with D possibly matching TRBD1 (5 bases). With 6 bases removed from V and 7 bases from J, the gap between germline ends came to 12 bases. Germline-derived CDR1 and CDR2 are MNHEY and SVGAGI. The CDR3 consists of 12 residues. The CDR3 region is CASSLSGGEAFF. CDR3 coding DNA: TGTGCCAGCAGCCTCTCCGGGGGTGAAGCTTTCTTT.

This clonotype was counted ten times or more. This CDR3 reads CASSEGTGGKETQYF. In nucleotides, the CDR3 is TGTGCCAGCAGTGAAGGGACAGGGGGCAAGGAGACCCAGTACTTC. V is TRBV25-1 and J is TRBJ2-5; the match to TRBD1 covers 12 bases. CDR1 and CDR2 (germline): MGHDK, SYGVNS. The CDR3 spans 15 residues. V lost 2 bases and J lost 5; bases outside the gene matches: 3.

This clonotype has at least ten counts. V usage is TRBV10-3 and J usage is TRBJ2-7, with 7 bases that match TRBD1. V shed 0 bases, J shed 1 base, and the junction held 6 bases outside the gene matches. CDR1 is ENHRY and CDR2 is SYGVKD in the germline V gene. The CDR3 is made up of 16 amino acids. The CDR3 spells CAISESLGRGSYEQYF. The CDR3 nucleotides are TGTGCCATCAGTGAGTCACTTGGCAGGGGGTCCTACGAGCAGTACTTC.

CDR3 nucleotide sequence: TGTGCCACCCTGGGAGGGAACAATCAGCCCCAGCATTTT. As protein: CATLGGNNQPQHF. The V and J genes are TRBV19 and TRBJ1-5; no definite D call. This CDR3 contains 13 residues. The V end was cut by 10 bases, the J end by 3 bases, with 13 bases between. Germline CDR1 LNHDA, CDR2 SQIVND (reference sequence).

This clonotype was seen repeatedly, ten times or more. V is TRBV10-3 and J is TRBJ1-2; tentative D call: TRBD1 (6 bases). The CDR3 is 14 amino acids. The germline gives CDR1 ENHRY, CDR2 SYGVKD. Trimming pared 3 bases from V and 2 bases from J, leaving 10 bases between. The CDR3 sequence: CAISEGGQNYGYTF. In DNA, the CDR3 is TGTGCCATCAGTGAAGGGGGTCAGAACTATGGCTACACCTTC.

This clonotype was seen more than once but under ten times. V usage is TRBV6-1 and J usage is TRBJ2-1; D is unresolved. Germline CDR1 is MNHNS and CDR2 is SASEGT. The CDR3 consists of 14 residues. V was trimmed by 8 bases and J by 7 bases, leaving 18 bases between them. CDR3 nucleotide sequence: TGTGCCAGCGGCCTGTTAGGAGTTGGGAATGAGCAGTTCTTC. Encoded protein: CASGLLGVGNEQFF.

In this sample, this clonotype turned up many times. The V call is TRBV28, the J call TRBJ2-7, with D perhaps given as TRBD1 or TRBD2 (6 bases each). There are 19 residues in the CDR3. Looked up from germline, CDR1 is MDHEN and CDR2 is SYDVKM. V was cut by 3 bases and J by 6 bases, with 30 bases left in between. CDR3 residues: CASSLNPRMGGAGIGEQYF. The DNA for the CDR3 is TGTGCCAGCAGTTTGAATCCTAGGATGGGGGGCGCGGGAATCGGCGAGCAGTACTTC.